The rows below give T cell receptor beta chains drawn from one sample of a study of PD-1 and CTLA-4 blockade in melanoma. Profiled with immunoSEQ multiplex PCR; TCRdb holds only in-frame clones, not every one. The sample has 25,000 to 35,000 clones, about 89% seen once. Here the sequenced sample was CD8+ T cells from peripheral blood, taken before anti-PD-1 treatment. These receptors all stem from a human donor with melanoma. CDR3s include the opening cysteine and the closing phenylalanine or tryptophan. D genes are given only for firm matches. Only part of the rows carry a size: once, few, many, or a class if the clone is expanded.

j_gene	len	d_gene	abundance	v_gene	CDR3aa	CDR3nt
TRBJ2-7	14	.	.	TRBV28	CASGATVADYEQYF	TGTGCCAGCGGAGCGACAGTCGCAGACTACGAGCAGTACTTC
TRBJ2-1	13	.	.	TRBV5-1	CASSTILDNEQFF	TGCGCCAGCAGTACCATCCTGGACAATGAGCAGTTCTTC
TRBJ1-3	15	.	.	TRBV21-1	CAGVTGPSSGNTIYF	TGTGCCGGAGTTACAGGGCCGAGCTCTGGAAACACCATATATTTT
TRBJ2-1	14	TRBD2	.	TRBV11-3	CASSLRGRAGEQFF	TGTGCCAGCAGCTTACGCGGGAGGGCCGGAGAGCAGTTCTTC
TRBJ1-1	13	.	.	TRBV7-8	CASSLAQNTEAFF	TGTGCCAGCAGCTTAGCACAAAACACTGAAGCTTTCTTT
TRBJ2-2	13	TRBD2	.	TRBV29-1	CSVGGKDTGELFF	TGCAGCGTGGGAGGGAAAGACACCGGGGAGCTGTTTTTT
TRBJ2-3	16	TRBD2	.	TRBV5-1	CASSFAASGVTDTQYF	TGCGCCAGCAGCTTTGCGGCCAGCGGGGTGACAGATACGCAGTATTTT
TRBJ2-7	13	.	once	TRBV9	CASSDVGGNEQYF	TGTGCCAGCAGTGACGTCGGAGGGAACGAGCAGTACTTC
TRBJ2-5	15	.	.	TRBV7-6	CASSSFSDSQETQYF	TGTGCCAGCAGCTCCTTCTCGGACAGCCAAGAGACCCAGTACTTC
TRBJ1-2	14	.	.	TRBV5-1	CASSLVAGDGGYTF	TGCGCCAGCAGCTTGGTAGCCGGGGATGGTGGCTACACCTTC
TRBJ2-5	13	TRBD2	.	TRBV7-9	CASRSSGEETQYF	TGTGCCAGCAGATCCAGCGGGGAAGAGACCCAGTACTTC
TRBJ2-7	13	.	.	TRBV18	CASSPPETYEQYF	TGTGCCAGCTCACCACCGGAGACCTACGAGCAGTACTTC
TRBJ1-3	16	TRBD1	.	TRBV11-2	CASSWGQGIGGNTIYF	TGTGCCAGCAGCTGGGGACAGGGCATAGGAGGAAACACCATATATTTT
TRBJ1-3	13	.	.	TRBV9	CASTSGSGNTIYF	TGTGCCAGCACCTCAGGGTCGGGAAACACCATATATTTT
TRBJ1-5	14	.	.	TRBV6-2/TRBV6-3	CASSYSGRNQPQHF	TGTGCCAGCAGTTACTCAGGGAGGAATCAGCCCCAGCATTTT
TRBJ2-3	15	.	.	TRBV9	CASSPRSGDTDTQYF	TGTGCCAGCAGCCCCCGTAGCGGAGACACAGATACGCAGTATTTT
TRBJ2-7	18	TRBD2	.	TRBV4-2	CASSQEGPSGGPAYEQYF	TGTGCCAGCAGCCAAGAAGGCCCGAGCGGGGGGCCCGCCTACGAGCAGTACTTC
TRBJ2-2	17	TRBD2	.	TRBV7-6	CASSSPRSGGNTGELFF	TGTGCCAGCAGCTCACCTAGGAGCGGGGGCAACACCGGGGAGCTGTTTTTT
TRBJ2-1	14	.	.	TRBV14	CASSQEPFYNEQFF	TGTGCCAGCAGCCAAGAACCCTTTTACAATGAGCAGTTCTTC
TRBJ2-5	13	.	.	TRBV5-1	CASSRTEEETQYF	TGCGCCAGCAGCCGGACAGAGGAAGAGACCCAGTACTTC
TRBJ2-7	14	.	.	TRBV11-2	CASSLEGATYEQYF	TGTGCCAGCAGCTTAGAGGGAGCTACCTACGAGCAGTACTTC
TRBJ2-3	14	.	.	TRBV30	CAWSLWAGKDTQYF	TGTGCCTGGAGTCTGTGGGCGGGGAAGGATACGCAGTATTTT
TRBJ2-7	15	TRBD1	.	TRBV4-2	CASSQEGQGSYEQYF	TGTGCCAGCAGCCAAGAGGGACAGGGGTCCTACGAGCAGTACTTC
TRBJ1-1	13	.	.	TRBV6-5	CASSYGRNTEAFF	TGTGCCAGCAGTTACGGGCGAAACACTGAAGCTTTCTTT
TRBJ1-1	14	.	.	TRBV27	CASSLGSMNTEAFF	TGTGCCAGCAGTTTGGGCAGCATGAACACTGAAGCTTTCTTT
TRBJ1-1	13	.	.	TRBV27	CASRGTINTEAFF	TGTGCCAGCAGAGGGACAATCAACACTGAAGCTTTCTTT
TRBJ1-5	13	.	.	TRBV6-7	CASSYLVRWPQHF	TGTGCCAGCAGTTACTTGGTAAGGTGGCCCCAGCATTTT
TRBJ2-2	16	.	.	TRBV7-8	CASSSGLGWGTGELFF	TGTGCCAGCAGCTCGGGACTGGGTTGGGGAACCGGGGAGCTGTTTTTT
TRBJ2-3	15	.	.	TRBV11-2	CASSPSQDYTDTQYF	TGTGCCAGCAGCCCCTCGCAGGACTACACAGATACGCAGTATTTT
TRBJ1-1	13	.	medium-sized	TRBV24-1	CATRVGARTEAFF	TGTGCCACCCGGGTGGGAGCCAGGACTGAAGCTTTCTTT
TRBJ2-1	15	TRBD2	few	TRBV10-3	CAISDHSGSGDEQFF	TGTGCCATCAGTGACCATAGCGGGAGTGGGGATGAGCAGTTCTTC
TRBJ2-5	14	.	.	TRBV6-6	CASTLGDPQETQYF	TGTGCCAGCACCTTAGGGGATCCCCAAGAGACCCAGTACTTC
TRBJ2-7	14	TRBD2	.	TRBV7-2	CASSLGTRPREQYF	TGTGCCAGCAGCTTAGGGACTAGGCCTCGGGAGCAGTACTTC
TRBJ2-1	14	TRBD1	.	TRBV28	CASSGQGAGNEQFF	TGTGCCAGCTCCGGACAGGGGGCGGGGAATGAGCAGTTCTTC
TRBJ2-1	17	.	.	TRBV28	CASSAPGERSFANEQFF	TGTGCCAGCAGCGCCCCGGGGGAGCGGTCTTTTGCCAATGAGCAGTTCTTC
TRBJ2-7	16	TRBD2	.	TRBV7-2	CASSSSGGVPSYEQYF	TGTGCCAGCAGCTCTAGCGGGGGGGTACCCTCCTACGAGCAGTACTTC
TRBJ2-3	17	TRBD2	.	TRBV7-8	CASSLALAGTSTDTQYF	TGTGCCAGCAGCTTAGCGCTAGCGGGGACTAGCACAGATACGCAGTATTTT
TRBJ1-5	19	TRBD1	.	TRBV19	CASRIPGQGASTQDQPQHF	TGTGCCAGTAGGATTCCGGGACAGGGGGCCTCCACGCAGGATCAGCCCCAGCATTTT
TRBJ2-6	15	.	.	TRBV4-1	CASSQETGGANVLTF	TGCGCCAGCAGCCAAGAGACAGGAGGGGCCAACGTCCTGACTTTC
TRBJ1-4	15	.	once	TRBV11-2	CASSLEADPNEKLFF	TGTGCCAGCAGCTTAGAGGCCGATCCTAATGAAAAACTGTTTTTT
TRBJ1-4	14	.	.	TRBV30	CAWRRVTTNEKLFF	TGTGCCTGGAGACGAGTCACAACTAATGAAAAACTGTTTTTT
TRBJ2-7	15	TRBD2	.	TRBV4-1	CASSQATSARYEQYF	TGCGCCAGCAGCCAAGCCACTAGCGCAAGGTACGAGCAGTACTTC
TRBJ1-5	20	.	.	TRBV6-4	CASSDATRDIAPVFNQPQHF	TGTGCCAGCAGTGACGCGACCCGGGACATAGCCCCCGTCTTCAATCAGCCCCAGCATTTT
TRBJ2-2	14	.	once	TRBV5-1	CASSSPGGTGELFF	TGCGCCAGCAGCTCCCCGGGCGGCACCGGGGAGCTGTTTTTT
TRBJ2-7	16	TRBD1	.	TRBV6-1	CASSEIGTALLYEQYF	TGTGCCAGCAGTGAAATTGGGACAGCCTTACTTTACGAGCAGTACTTC
TRBJ2-7	16	.	.	TRBV3-1/TRBV3-2	CASSREYGTQSYEQYF	TGTGCCAGCAGCCGCGAGTACGGGACACAGTCCTACGAGCAGTACTTC
TRBJ1-1	12	.	.	TRBV30	CAWSEGNTEAFF	TGTGCCTGGAGTGAAGGGAACACTGAAGCTTTCTTT
TRBJ1-1	13	.	.	TRBV7-6	CASSAGQNTEAFF	TGTGCCAGCAGCGCGGGACAGAACACTGAAGCTTTCTTT